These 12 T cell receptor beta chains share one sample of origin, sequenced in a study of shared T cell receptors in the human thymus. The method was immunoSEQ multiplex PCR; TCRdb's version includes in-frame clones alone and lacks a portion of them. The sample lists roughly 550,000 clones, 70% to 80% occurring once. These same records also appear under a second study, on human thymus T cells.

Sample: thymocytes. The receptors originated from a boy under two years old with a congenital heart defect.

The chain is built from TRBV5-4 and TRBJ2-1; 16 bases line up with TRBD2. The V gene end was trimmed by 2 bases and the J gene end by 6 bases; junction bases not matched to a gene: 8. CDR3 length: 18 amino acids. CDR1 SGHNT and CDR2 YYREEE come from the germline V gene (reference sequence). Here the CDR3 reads CASSFPGTSGREPNEQFF. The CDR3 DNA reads TGTGCCAGCAGCTTCCCCGGGACTAGCGGGAGGGAACCCAATGAGCAGTTCTTC.

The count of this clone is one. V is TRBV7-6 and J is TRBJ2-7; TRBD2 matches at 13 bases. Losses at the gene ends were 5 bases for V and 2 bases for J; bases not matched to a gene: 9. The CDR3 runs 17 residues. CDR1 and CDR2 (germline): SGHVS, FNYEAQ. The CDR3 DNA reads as TGTGCCAGCAGCACCCGGACTAGCGGGAGTATAGCCTACGAGCAGTACTTC. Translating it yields CASSTRTSGSIAYEQYF.

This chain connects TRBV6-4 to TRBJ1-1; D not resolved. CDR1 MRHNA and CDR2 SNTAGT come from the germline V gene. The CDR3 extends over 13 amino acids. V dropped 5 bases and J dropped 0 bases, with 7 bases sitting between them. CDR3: CASSHGLNTEAFF. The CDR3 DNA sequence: TGTGCCAGCAGTCACGGGTTGAACACTGAAGCTTTCTTT.

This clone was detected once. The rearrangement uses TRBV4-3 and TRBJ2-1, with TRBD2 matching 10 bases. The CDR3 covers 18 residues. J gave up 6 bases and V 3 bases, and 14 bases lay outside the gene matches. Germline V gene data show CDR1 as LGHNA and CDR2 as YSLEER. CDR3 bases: TGCGCCAGCAGCCAGGATGGGACCAGCGGGAGGGCCTTCAATGAGCAGTTCTTC. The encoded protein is CASSQDGTSGRAFNEQFF.

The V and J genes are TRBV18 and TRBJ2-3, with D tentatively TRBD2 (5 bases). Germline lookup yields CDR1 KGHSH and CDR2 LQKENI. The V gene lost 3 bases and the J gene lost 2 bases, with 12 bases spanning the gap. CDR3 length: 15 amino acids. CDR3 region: CASSPLGEFTDTQYF. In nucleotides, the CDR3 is TGTGCCAGCTCACCCCTGGGAGAGTTCACAGATACGCAGTATTTT.

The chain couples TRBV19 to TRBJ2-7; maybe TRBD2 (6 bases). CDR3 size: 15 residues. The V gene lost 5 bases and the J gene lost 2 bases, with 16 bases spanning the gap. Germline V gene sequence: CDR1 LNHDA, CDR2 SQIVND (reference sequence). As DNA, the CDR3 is TGTGCCAGTAGTCCCGGCGAAGGGAGGCCCTACGAGCAGTACTTC. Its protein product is CASSPGEGRPYEQYF.

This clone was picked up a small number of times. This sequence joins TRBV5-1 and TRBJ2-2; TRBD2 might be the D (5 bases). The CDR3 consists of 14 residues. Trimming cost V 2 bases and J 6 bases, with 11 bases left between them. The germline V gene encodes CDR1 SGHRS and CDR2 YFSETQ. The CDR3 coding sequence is TGCGCCAGCAGCTTACCGTCGGAGGCCGGGGAGCTGTTTTTT. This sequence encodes CASSLPSEAGELFF.

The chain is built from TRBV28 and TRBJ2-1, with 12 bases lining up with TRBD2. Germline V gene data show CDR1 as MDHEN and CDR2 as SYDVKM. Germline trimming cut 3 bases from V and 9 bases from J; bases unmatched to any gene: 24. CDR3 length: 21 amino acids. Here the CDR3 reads CASSFSKGRLAGERGWGEQFF. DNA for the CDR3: TGTGCCAGCAGTTTCTCGAAGGGTCGACTAGCGGGAGAACGAGGGTGGGGTGAGCAGTTCTTC.

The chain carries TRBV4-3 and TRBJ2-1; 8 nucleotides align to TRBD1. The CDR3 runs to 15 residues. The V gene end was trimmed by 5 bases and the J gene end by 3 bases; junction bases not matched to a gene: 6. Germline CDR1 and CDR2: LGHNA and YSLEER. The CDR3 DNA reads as TGCGCCAGCAGCTCCCCCGACAGGGGCTACAATGAGCAGTTCTTC. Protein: CASSSPDRGYNEQFF.

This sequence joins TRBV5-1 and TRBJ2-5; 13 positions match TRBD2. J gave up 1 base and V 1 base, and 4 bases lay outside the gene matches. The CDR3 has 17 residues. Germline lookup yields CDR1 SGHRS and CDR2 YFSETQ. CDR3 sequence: CASSLKRTSGGQETQYF. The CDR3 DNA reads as TGCGCCAGCAGCTTGAAGAGGACTAGCGGGGGCCAAGAGACCCAGTACTTC.

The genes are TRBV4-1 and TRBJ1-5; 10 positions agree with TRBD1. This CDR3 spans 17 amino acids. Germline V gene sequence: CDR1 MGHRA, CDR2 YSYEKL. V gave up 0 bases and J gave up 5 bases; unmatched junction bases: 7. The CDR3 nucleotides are TGCGCCAGCAGCCAAGATCTCGGACAGGGGGGGGATCAGCCCCAGCATTTT. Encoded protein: CASSQDLGQGGDQPQHF.

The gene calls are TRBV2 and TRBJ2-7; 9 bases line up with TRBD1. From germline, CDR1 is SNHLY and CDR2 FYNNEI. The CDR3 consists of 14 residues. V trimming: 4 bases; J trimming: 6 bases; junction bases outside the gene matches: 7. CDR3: CASSGRDREGEQYF. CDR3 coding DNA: TGTGCCAGCAGTGGAAGGGACAGGGAAGGCGAGCAGTACTTC.